Listed here is a single T cell receptor beta chain. These data are taken from a study of blood T cell repertoires in COVID-19. Study information: The United States, Italy and Spain supplied acute and convalescent COVID-19 samples. PBMCs, B-cell-depleted T cells, or T cells provided the cDNA or gDNA that made up the material.

The CDR3 totals 12 residues. V shed 8 bases and J shed 3 bases, with 13 bases lying between them. CDR1 is SQVTM, CDR2 ANQGSEA, per germline. Original handling: Nucleated cell counts were estimated from reference gene primer amplification. Some clones are missing from TCRdb's copy, which holds only in-frame ones; the method was immunoSEQ multiplex PCR. V and J calls and clone size come straight from that table; D and trimming were deduced from the DNA. The sample consists of 35,000 to 40,000 clones, roughly 78% of them appearing once. This TCR derives from a man aged 65 to 85 with acute or convalescent COVID-19. This sequence joins TRBV29-1 and TRBJ1-2; D might be TRBD1 (5 bases). The sequencing input was peripheral blood. The CDR3: CSIFGGDYGYTF. In nucleotides, the CDR3 is TGCAGCATTTTCGGAGGGGACTATGGCTACACCTTC.